This T cell receptor (beta chain) was captured by sequencing in a study of T cells in localized non-small cell lung cancer. Profiling relied on immunoSEQ multiplex PCR, and the TCRdb table lists in-frame clones only, not all of them. The sample carries approximately 76,000 clones, 80% recorded once. Per germline, CDR1 MGHRA and CDR2 YSYEKL. V lost 7 bases and J lost 1, with 13 bases in between. The CDR3 covers 14 residues. The sample in question was peripheral blood, obtained before any cancer treatment. The sequence came from a female donor of 60 years or more with stage I lung adenocarcinoma. This sequence joins TRBV4-1 and TRBJ1-2; D unresolved. In nucleotides, the CDR3 is TGCGCCAGCAATTCAGATTCAGATAACTATGGCTACACCTTC. This codes for CASNSDSDNYGYTF.